The sequence of this T cell receptor beta chain was determined in a study of T cells in Graves' hyperthyroidism and ophthalmopathy. Overall study context: Peripheral blood specimens were obtained at initial diagnosis, prior to any treatment.

There are 10 residues in the CDR3. Germline CDR1 SQVTM, CDR2 ANQGSEA. The V gene lost 7 bases and the J gene lost 13 bases, with 14 bases spanning the gap. It was RNA transcripts that yielded the amplified TCR beta CDR3 regions. HTBI primers drove first-round RT-PCR of the TCR CDR3. From the multiplex PCR reads, TCRdb called clonotypes with MiXCR, one entry per CDR3 protein. The sample records about 690,000 distinct CDR3 sequences, 15% to 20% being singletons. This clonotype was seen only a few times. Among the patients, aged 18 to 65, hyperthyroidism was newly diagnosed and had lasted under 2 months. This chain uses TRBV29-1 with TRBJ2-1; either TRBD1 or TRBD2 may supply D (5 bases each). The clonotype was recovered from a man in his forties or fifties with Graves' hyperthyroidism. The sequenced material came from blood. The CDR3 sequence: CSADLGTQFF. CDR3 DNA sequence: TGCAGCGCTGATCTCGGGACCCAGTTCTTC.